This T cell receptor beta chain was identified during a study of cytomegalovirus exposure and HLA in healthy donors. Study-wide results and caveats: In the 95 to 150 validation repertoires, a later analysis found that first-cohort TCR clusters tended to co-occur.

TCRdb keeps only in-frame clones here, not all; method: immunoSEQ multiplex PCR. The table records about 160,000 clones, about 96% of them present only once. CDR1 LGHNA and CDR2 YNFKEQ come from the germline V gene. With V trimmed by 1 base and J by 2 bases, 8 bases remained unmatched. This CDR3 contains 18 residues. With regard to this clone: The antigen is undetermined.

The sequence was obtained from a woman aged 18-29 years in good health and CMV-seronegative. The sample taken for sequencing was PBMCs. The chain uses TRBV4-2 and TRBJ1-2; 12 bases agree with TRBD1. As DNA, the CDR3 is TGTGCCAGCAGCCAAGGTCCCGGGACAGGGGGCTTAAACTATGGCTACACCTTC. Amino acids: CASSQGPGTGGLNYGYTF.